Included here is one T cell receptor (beta chain) sequence, with context. The data were produced by immunoSEQ multiplex PCR, yet TCRdb's version contains in-frame clones alone and is incomplete. The sample includes 110,000 to 150,000 clones, approximately 78% of them seen just once. The data stem from a study of blood T cell repertoires in COVID-19. Trimming removed 6 bases from V and 3 bases from J, with 15 bases in between. Germline CDR1 LNHNV, CDR2 YYDKDF (reference sequence). The CDR3 consists of 15 residues. The sequence was obtained from a woman aged 80 or older with acute or convalescent COVID-19. The V gene is TRBV15, the J gene TRBJ1-5; tentative D call: TRBD1 (6 bases). The sample consisted of peripheral blood. CDR3 DNA sequence: TGTGCCACCAGAAAACAGGGTCGGGCCAATCAGCCCCAGCATTTT. Translation gives CATRKQGRANQPQHF.